This TCR beta chain was sequenced during a study of T cell responses to AZD1222 COVID-19 vaccine. The CDR3 is 14 amino acids. V shed 5 bases and J 5 bases; nucleotides not matched to a gene: 8. The germline CDR1 and CDR2 sequences are LNHDA and SQIVND (reference sequence). Note on this clone: Its target is unknown.

Study-level results: White British people made up most donors, females outnumbered males, and clonal diversity was possibly underestimated. Baseline seropositivity occurred in only a handful of AZD1222 recipients.

Only in-frame clones appear in the TCRdb table, and some are missing; sequencing was by immunoSEQ multiplex PCR. The table lists tens of thousands of clones, around 90% of them singletons. The chain links TRBV19 to TRBJ2-7; TRBD1 agrees at 8 bases. The sequencing used peripheral blood, collected 28 days after the second AZD1222 dose. The receptor comes from an adult who received the AZD1222 COVID-19 vaccine. CDR3 coding DNA: TGTGCCAGTAGTCCAACAGGGGGAAGAAACGAGCAGTACTTC. Its protein is CASSPTGGRNEQYF.